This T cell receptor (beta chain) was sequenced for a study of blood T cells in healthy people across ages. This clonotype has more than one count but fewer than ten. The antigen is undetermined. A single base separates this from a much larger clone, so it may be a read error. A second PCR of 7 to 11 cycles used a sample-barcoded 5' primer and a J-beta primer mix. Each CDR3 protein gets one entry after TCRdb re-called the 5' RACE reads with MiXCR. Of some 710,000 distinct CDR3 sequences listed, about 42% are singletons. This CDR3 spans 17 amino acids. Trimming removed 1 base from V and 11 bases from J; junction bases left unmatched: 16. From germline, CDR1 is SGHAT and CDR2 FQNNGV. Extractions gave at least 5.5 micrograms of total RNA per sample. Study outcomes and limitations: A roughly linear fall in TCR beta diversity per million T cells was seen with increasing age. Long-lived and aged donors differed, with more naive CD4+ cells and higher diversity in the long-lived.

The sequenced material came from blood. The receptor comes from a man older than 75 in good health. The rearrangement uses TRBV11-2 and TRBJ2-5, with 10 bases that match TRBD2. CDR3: CASSLGGAGGPGDEQYF. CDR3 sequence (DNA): TGTGCCAGCAGCTTAGGGGGAGCGGGAGGGCCGGGCGATGAGCAGTACTTC.